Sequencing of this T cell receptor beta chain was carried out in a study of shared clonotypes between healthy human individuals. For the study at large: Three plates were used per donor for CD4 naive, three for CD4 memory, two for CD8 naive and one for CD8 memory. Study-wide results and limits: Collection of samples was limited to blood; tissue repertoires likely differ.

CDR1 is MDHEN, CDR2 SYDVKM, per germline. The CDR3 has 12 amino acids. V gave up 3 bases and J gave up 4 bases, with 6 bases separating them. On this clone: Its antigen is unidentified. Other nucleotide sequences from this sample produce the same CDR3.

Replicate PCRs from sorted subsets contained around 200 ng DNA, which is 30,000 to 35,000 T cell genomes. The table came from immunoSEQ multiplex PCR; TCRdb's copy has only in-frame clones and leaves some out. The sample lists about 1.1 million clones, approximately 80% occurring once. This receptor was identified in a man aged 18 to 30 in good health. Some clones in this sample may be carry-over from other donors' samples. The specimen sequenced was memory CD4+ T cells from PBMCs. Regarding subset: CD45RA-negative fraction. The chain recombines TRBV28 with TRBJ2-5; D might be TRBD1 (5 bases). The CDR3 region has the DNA TGTGCCAGCAGTTTCAGGGCAGAGACCCAGTACTTC. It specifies CASSFRAETQYF. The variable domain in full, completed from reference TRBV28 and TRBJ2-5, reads DVKVTQSSRYLVKRTGEKVFLECVQDMDHENMFWYRQDPGLGLRLIYFSYDVKMKEKGDIPEGYSVSREKKERFSLILESASTNQTSMYLCASSFRAETQYFGPGTRLLVL.